The 27 T cell receptor beta chains below come from one sample, sequenced in a study of blood T cell repertoires in COVID-19. Only in-frame clones appear in the TCRdb table, and some are missing; sequencing was by immunoSEQ multiplex PCR. The sample includes 150,000 to 200,000 clones, more than 80% of them seen just once. The sample taken for sequencing was PBMCs or T cells enriched from blood (not recorded which). Every receptor here comes from a man aged 40-55 years who had recovered from COVID-19.

This sequence joins TRBV19 and TRBJ1-1; D is unresolved. CDR1 is LNHDA and CDR2 is SQIVND in the germline V gene (reference sequence). The germline V and J ends were trimmed by 10 bases and 4 bases, with 13 bases remaining between them. This CDR3 contains 12 residues. CDR3 nucleotide sequence: TGTGCCACCACTGGCGGCAGCACTGAAGCTTTCTTT. Translated, it gives CATTGGSTEAFF.

The V and J genes are TRBV7-9 and TRBJ2-3; 10 bases are shared with TRBD2. The J segment lost 10 bases and the V segment lost 3 bases, leaving 7 bases of the junction unmatched. Germline V lookup: CDR1 SEHNR, CDR2 FQNEAQ (reference sequence). This CDR3 comprises 14 residues. The CDR3 DNA follows: TGTGCCAGCAGCTTGTCTAGCGGGGGCCGCCCGCAGTATTTT. Amino acid sequence: CASSLSSGGRPQYF.

Many counts were recorded for this clone. The chain has TRBV4-1 and TRBJ1-2, with TRBD1 matching 9 bases. The germline V gene encodes CDR1 MGHRA and CDR2 YSYEKL. The length of the CDR3 is 18 residues. Trimming at V came to 0 bases and at J to 7 bases, leaving 15 bases not matched to a gene. CDR3 residues: CASSQDWEGQGSLGGYTF. The CDR3 coding sequence is TGCGCCAGCAGCCAAGATTGGGAGGGACAGGGAAGTCTAGGTGGCTACACCTTC.

This clone was detected only a few times. This sequence joins TRBV6-2 or TRBV6-3 and TRBJ1-2, with D possibly TRBD1 on 5 matching bases. Per the germline V gene, CDR1 is MNHEY and CDR2 is SVGEGT. The V end lost 6 bases, the J end lost 8 bases, and 13 bases lay between the germline ends. The CDR3 spans 12 residues. CDR3 amino acids: CASSLVRAGYTF. CDR3 coding DNA: TGTGCCAGCAGCCTAGTCAGGGCCGGCTACACCTTC.

V gene TRBV7-9 combines with J gene TRBJ2-2; possibly TRBD1 for D (5 bases). This CDR3 comprises 14 residues. V was pared by 5 bases and J by 6 bases, with 13 bases between. CDR1 SEHNR and CDR2 FQNEAQ come from the germline V gene (reference sequence). The CDR3 protein is CASSTPRVPGELFF. CDR3 bases: TGTGCCAGCAGCACCCCCAGGGTTCCCGGGGAGCTGTTTTTT.

The chain is built from TRBV5-5 and TRBJ2-3, with TRBD2 matching 7 bases. The germline CDR1 and CDR2 sequences are SGHKS and YYEKEE (reference sequence). The CDR3 sequence is 15 residues long. The V segment lost 4 bases and the J segment 5 bases; nucleotides outside the gene matches: 10. The CDR3 protein is CASSTSGGSQDTQYF. The CDR3 DNA reads as TGTGCCAGCAGCACCTCGGGGGGAAGTCAAGATACGCAGTATTTT.

This chain connects TRBV27 to TRBJ1-1; the D gene is possibly TRBD1 (5 bases). Trimming took off 5 bases at V and 4 bases at J, with 26 bases between the two ends. Germline assignment: CDR1 MNHEY and CDR2 SMNVEV (reference sequence). The CDR3 is 18 residues long. The CDR3: CASSAQKTALSYPTEAFF. The CDR3 DNA reads TGTGCCAGCAGTGCACAAAAGACAGCCCTCTCTTATCCCACTGAAGCTTTCTTT.

The CDR3 here is CASSVGNSLNTEAFF. The CDR3 nucleotides are TGTGCCAGCAGCGTAGGAAACAGTTTGAACACTGAAGCTTTCTTT. This sequence joins TRBV9 and TRBJ1-1; D is undetermined. Germline loops: CDR1 SGDLS, CDR2 YYNGEE. The CDR3 loop spans 15 amino acids. The V and J ends lost 0 bases and 0 bases respectively, with 9 bases between them. The full variable domain, with the rest looked up from reference TRBV9 and TRBJ1-1, is DSGVTQTPKHLITATGQRVTLRCSPRSGDLSVYWYQQSLDQGLQFLIQYYNGEERAKGNILERFSAQQFPDLHSELNLSSLELGDSALYFCASSVGNSLNTEAFFGQGTRLTVV.

Judged by abundance, this clone is medium-sized. The rearrangement joins TRBV5-6 to TRBJ2-1, with 9 bases matching TRBD1. Trimming took 4 bases from V and 6 from J; bases not matched to a gene: 8. Per the germline V gene, CDR1 is SGHDT and CDR2 is YYEEEE. The CDR3 contains 15 residues. Written as DNA, the CDR3 is TGTGCCAGCAGCGTCTACAGGGGGCCCACCAATGAGCAGTTCTTC. This translates into CASSVYRGPTNEQFF.

The CDR3 spells CASSQTGAVETQYF. The DNA of the CDR3 is TGTGCCAGCAGCCAGACAGGGGCAGTGGAGACCCAGTACTTC. The rearrangement uses TRBV9 and TRBJ2-5, with 8 bases aligning to TRBD1. The germline V gene has CDR1 SGDLS and CDR2 YYNGEE. V was pared by 4 bases and J by 5 bases, with 7 bases of the junction left unmatched. This CDR3 region has 14 residues. Complete variable domain (other parts from reference TRBV9 and TRBJ2-5): DSGVTQTPKHLITATGQRVTLRCSPRSGDLSVYWYQQSLDQGLQFLIQYYNGEERAKGNILERFSAQQFPDLHSELNLSSLELGDSALYFCASSQTGAVETQYFGPGTRLLVL.

This clone was counted between two and nine times. The chain is built from TRBV2 and TRBJ2-2; 8 bases are shared with TRBD1. This CDR3 has 14 residues. V shed 6 bases, J shed 0 bases, and the junction held 0 bases outside the gene matches. Germline V gene data show CDR1 as SNHLY and CDR2 as FYNNEI. CDR3 nucleotides: TGTGCCAGCAGGGGACAGGCGAACACCGGGGAGCTGTTTTTT. The encoded protein is CASRGQANTGELFF. Based on the CDR3 plus reference TRBV2 and TRBJ2-2, the full variable domain is EPEVTQTPSHQVTQMGQEVILRCVPISNHLYFYWYRQILGQKVEFLVSFYNNEISEKSEIFDDQFSVERPDGSNFTLKIRSTKLEDSAMYFCASRGQANTGELFFGEGSRLTVL.

The chain links TRBV10-3 to TRBJ2-1; 8 nucleotides align to TRBD1. Trimming at V came to 0 bases and at J to 6 bases, leaving 4 bases not matched to a gene. This CDR3 comprises 15 residues. CDR1 ENHRY and CDR2 SYGVKD come from the germline V gene. The CDR3 DNA reads TGTGCCATCAGTGAGTCCCGACAGGGGATCAATGAGCAGTTCTTC. Its translation: CAISESRQGINEQFF.

The chain recombines TRBV7-9 with TRBJ2-3, with TRBD2 identical over 8 bases. Germline V gene sequence: CDR1 SEHNR, CDR2 FQNEAQ (reference sequence). J gave up 2 bases and V 2 bases, and 3 bases lay outside the gene matches. The CDR3 extends over 15 amino acids. The CDR3 is CASSLTSGLTDTQYF. The CDR3 nucleotides read TGTGCCAGCAGCTTAACTAGCGGCCTCACAGATACGCAGTATTTT. The full variable domain, with the rest looked up from reference TRBV7-9 and TRBJ2-3, is DTGVSQNPRHKITKRGQNVTFRCDPISEHNRLYWYRQTLGQGPEFLTYFQNEAQLEKSRLLSDRFSAERPKGSFSTLEIQRTEQGDSAMYLCASSLTSGLTDTQYFGPGTRLTVL.

The V gene is TRBV11-3, the J gene TRBJ1-1; tentative D call: TRBD1 (6 bases). The germline V gene encodes CDR1 SGHNT and CDR2 YENEEA. The CDR3 length is 15 residues. Trimming left V 4 bases short and J 1 base short, with 13 bases between. The CDR3 is CASSSLGQPNTEAFF. The CDR3 coding sequence is TGTGCCAGCAGCTCATTGGGACAACCGAACACTGAAGCTTTCTTT.

The chain employs TRBV5-1 and TRBJ2-7; 9 bases align to TRBD1. CDR1 is SGHRS, CDR2 YFSETQ, per germline. V was clipped by 0 bases and J by 2 bases; unmatched bases: 6. The CDR3 has 16 amino acids. CDR3 protein: CASSLGMRQGAYEQYF. In nucleotides, the CDR3 is TGCGCCAGCAGCTTGGGGATGAGACAGGGGGCCTACGAGCAGTACTTC.

The chain carries TRBV5-6 and TRBJ1-5; tentatively, D is TRBD1 (5 bases). With 0 bases removed from V and 7 bases from J, the gap between germline ends came to 17 bases. Germline V gives CDR1 SGHDT, CDR2 YYEEEE. The CDR3 sequence is 16 residues long. The CDR3 DNA reads as TGTGCCAGCAGCTTGGGTACGGGCAGGGAGGGACAGCCCCAGCATTTT. As protein: CASSLGTGREGQPQHF.

The chain carries TRBV10-3 and TRBJ1-1; 7 positions match TRBD1. The CDR3 spans 14 residues. V shed 6 bases and J 4 bases; nucleotides not matched to a gene: 8. Germline CDR1 ENHRY, CDR2 SYGVKD. CDR3 bases: TGTGCCATCAGAGCAACAGGGGAAGGCACTGAAGCTTTCTTT. The encoded protein is CAIRATGEGTEAFF.

The V gene is TRBV24-1, the J gene TRBJ2-1, with a weak D call TRBD1 (6 bases). This CDR3 is 14 amino acids long. Deletions cut 9 bases from V and 4 bases from J, with 15 bases between. Germline assignment: CDR1 KGHDR and CDR2 SFDVKD. Here the CDR3 reads CATSKPGDYNEQFF. CDR3 nucleotide sequence: TGTGCCACCTCCAAGCCAGGGGATTACAATGAGCAGTTCTTC.

This clone was found many times. The J gene is TRBJ1-5, the V gene TRBV27; D ambiguous. V was trimmed by 11 bases and J by 0 bases, leaving 14 bases between them. The CDR3 has 14 residues. In germline, CDR1 is MNHEY, CDR2 SMNVEV (reference sequence). The CDR3 nucleotides read TGTGCCGGCTGGCCGGCGGATAGCAATCAGCCCCAGCATTTT. This sequence encodes CAGWPADSNQPQHF.

The CDR3 DNA reads as TGTGCCAGCAGTCCCAAGGCGGGAGCTTTCTTT. Translated: CASSPKAGAFF. The chain has TRBV2 and TRBJ1-1; D unclear. This CDR3 contains 11 residues. Germline values: CDR1 SNHLY, CDR2 FYNNEI. V lost 5 bases to trimming and J lost 10 bases, with 11 bases between them.

This clone was seen just once. The chain couples TRBV6-4 to TRBJ2-2; 10 bases are a match to TRBD2. The ends lost 7 bases at V and 3 bases at J; junction bases unmatched: 14. The CDR3 length is 18 residues. The V gene's germline CDR1 is MRHNA and CDR2 SNTAGT. CDR3 residues: CASILLGTSVGDTGELFF. The CDR3 DNA sequence: TGTGCCAGCATCCTGCTTGGGACTAGCGTTGGAGACACCGGGGAGCTGTTTTTT.

This sequence joins TRBV2 and TRBJ1-5; TRBD1 agrees at 8 bases. V dropped 6 bases and J dropped 1; count of bases not matched to a gene: 2. CDR1 SNHLY and CDR2 FYNNEI come from the germline V gene. The CDR3 contains 14 residues. In DNA, the CDR3 is TGTGCCAGCAGGGGGGACAGGAGCAATCAGCCCCAGCATTTT. This sequence encodes CASRGDRSNQPQHF. Based on the CDR3 plus reference TRBV2 and TRBJ1-5, the full variable domain is EPEVTQTPSHQVTQMGQEVILRCVPISNHLYFYWYRQILGQKVEFLVSFYNNEISEKSEIFDDQFSVERPDGSNFTLKIRSTKLEDSAMYFCASRGDRSNQPQHFGDGTRLSIL.

The J gene is TRBJ1-1, the V gene TRBV29-1, with D uncertain. Germline V gives CDR1 SQVTM, CDR2 ANQGSEA. V gave up 6 bases and J gave up 4 bases, with 6 bases separating them. The CDR3 has 10 residues. CDR3 DNA sequence: TGCAGCGTGGCCGCCACTGAAGCTTTCTTT. Protein sequence: CSVAATEAFF.

This clone was counted only a few times. The chain employs TRBV30 and TRBJ1-1; 9 bases line up with TRBD1. Germline loops: CDR1 GTSNPN, CDR2 SVGIG (reference sequence). CDR3 size: 13 residues. The V and J ends lost 0 bases and 7 bases, in that order; junction bases with no gene match: 3. CDR3 in amino acids: CAWSVQGAGEAFF. CDR3 coding DNA: TGTGCCTGGAGTGTACAGGGGGCTGGTGAAGCTTTCTTT.

The chain combines TRBV10-3 with TRBJ2-1; TRBD2 is a possible D gene (7 bases). This CDR3 region has 17 residues. Trimming removed 2 bases from V and 7 bases from J, with 21 bases in between. CDR1 and CDR2 (germline): ENHRY, SYGVKD. CDR3 bases: TGTGCCATCAGTGAGGTTTTAGATCCGAGGGGGGGGAATGAGCAGTTCTTC. This translates into CAISEVLDPRGGNEQFF.

CDR3 region: CASSPTGQGARIYGYTF. CDR3 bases: TGTGCCAGCAGCCCCACGGGACAGGGGGCAAGAATCTATGGCTACACCTTC. The chain is built from TRBV28 and TRBJ1-2; 12 bases map to TRBD1. Germline lookup yields CDR1 MDHEN and CDR2 SYDVKM. This CDR3 region has 17 residues. V lost 6 bases, J lost 4 bases, and 12 bases stayed unmatched.

This clone was observed a few times. The rearrangement joins TRBV11-2 to TRBJ1-2; unclear D gene. Trimming left V 4 bases short and J 6 bases short, with 9 bases between. This CDR3 spans 12 amino acids. From germline, CDR1 is SGHAT and CDR2 FQNNGV. The CDR3 nucleotides read TGTGCCAGCAGCTCGCGGGGTGATGGCTACACCTTC. It is translated as CASSSRGDGYTF.